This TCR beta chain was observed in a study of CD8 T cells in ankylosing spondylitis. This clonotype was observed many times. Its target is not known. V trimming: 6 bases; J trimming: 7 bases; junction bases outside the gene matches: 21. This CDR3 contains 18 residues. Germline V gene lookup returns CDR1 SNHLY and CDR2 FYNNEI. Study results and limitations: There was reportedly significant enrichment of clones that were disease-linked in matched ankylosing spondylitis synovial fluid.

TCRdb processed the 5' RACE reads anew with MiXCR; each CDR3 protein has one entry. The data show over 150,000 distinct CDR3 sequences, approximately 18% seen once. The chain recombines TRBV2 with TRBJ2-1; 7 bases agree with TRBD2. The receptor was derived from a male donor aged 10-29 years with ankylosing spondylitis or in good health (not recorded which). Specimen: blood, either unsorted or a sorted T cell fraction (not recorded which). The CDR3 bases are TGTGCCAGCAGGCCCACTTCCCGCTGGCGGGAGATTTGGAATGAGCAGTTCTTC. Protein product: CASRPTSRWREIWNEQFF. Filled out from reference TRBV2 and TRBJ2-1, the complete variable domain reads EPEVTQTPSHQVTQMGQEVILRCVPISNHLYFYWYRQILGQKVEFLVSFYNNEISEKSEIFDDQFSVERPDGSNFTLKIRSTKLEDSAMYFCASRPTSRWREIWNEQFFGPGTRLTVL.